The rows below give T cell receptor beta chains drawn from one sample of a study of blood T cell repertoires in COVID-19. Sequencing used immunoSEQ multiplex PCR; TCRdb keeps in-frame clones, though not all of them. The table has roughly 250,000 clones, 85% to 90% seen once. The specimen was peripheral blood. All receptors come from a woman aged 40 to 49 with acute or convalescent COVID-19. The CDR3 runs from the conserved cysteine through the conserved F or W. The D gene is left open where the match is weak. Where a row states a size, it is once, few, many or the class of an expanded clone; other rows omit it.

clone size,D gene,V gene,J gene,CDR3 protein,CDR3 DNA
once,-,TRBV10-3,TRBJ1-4,CAISAGGVANEKLFF,TGTGCCATCAGTGCTGGGGGCGTAGCTAATGAAAAACTGTTTTTT
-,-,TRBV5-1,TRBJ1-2,CASSRTSEGWEGYTF,TGCGCCAGCAGCCGAACCTCAGAGGGATGGGAGGGCTACACCTTC
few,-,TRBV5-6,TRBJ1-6,CASSLGQRDNSPLHF,TGTGCCAGCAGCTTGGGACAGAGAGATAATTCACCCCTCCACTTT
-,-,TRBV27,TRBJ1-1,CASSSSSYFNTEAFF,TGTGCCAGCAGTTCGTCTTCCTACTTTAACACTGAAGCTTTCTTT
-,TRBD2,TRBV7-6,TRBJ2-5,CASSLPSGGSAQETQYF,TGTGCCAGCAGCTTACCTAGCGGGGGGTCCGCGCAAGAGACCCAGTACTTC
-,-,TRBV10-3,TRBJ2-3,CAISLTGNTDTQYF,TGTGCCATCAGCCTAACAGGGAACACAGATACGCAGTATTTT
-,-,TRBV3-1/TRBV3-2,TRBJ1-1,CASSQWGGGRGSTEAFF,TGTGCCAGCAGCCAATGGGGGGGAGGACGAGGGAGCACTGAAGCTTTCTTT
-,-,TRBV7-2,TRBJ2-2,CASSYSTNTGELFF,TGTGCCAGCAGCTATAGTACGAACACCGGGGAGCTGTTTTTT
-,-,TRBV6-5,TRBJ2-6,CASSYSSGANVLTF,TGTGCCAGCAGTTACTCGAGCGGGGCCAACGTCCTGACTTTC
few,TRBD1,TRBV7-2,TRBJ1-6,CASSLSYRGSSPLHF,TGTGCCAGCAGCTTATCGTACAGGGGGAGCTCACCCCTCCACTTT
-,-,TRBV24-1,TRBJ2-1,CATSGGDGDYNEQFF,TGTGCCACCAGTGGGGGGGACGGAGACTACAATGAGCAGTTCTTC
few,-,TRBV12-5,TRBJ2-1,CASGLRGNLFHEQFF,TGTGCTAGTGGTTTGAGAGGGAACCTCTTCCATGAGCAGTTCTTC
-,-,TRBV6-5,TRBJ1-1,CASRLQNLRSEAFF,TGTGCCAGCAGACTCCAAAACCTGAGGTCTGAAGCTTTCTTT
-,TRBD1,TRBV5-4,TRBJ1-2,CASSEPDRGLLGYTF,TGTGCCAGCAGCGAGCCGGACAGGGGTCTGCTTGGCTACACCTTC